This T cell receptor (beta chain) is from a study of cytomegalovirus exposure and HLA in healthy donors. For the study at large: Samples from HLA-typed donors yielded about 85 million unique TCRs in an early data release. Across more than 350 genotyped donors, around 82% landed in the Caucasian-associated ancestry cluster.

Study conclusions and caveats: Some highly shared sequence variants likely arose as a pipeline artifact. Per published accounts, TCR beta sequences correctly predicted the HLA-A and HLA-B alleles of most subjects.

On this clone: Antigen: not known.

Researchers ran the PCR with 60 Vbeta and 13 Jbeta primers. Measured with immunoSEQ multiplex PCR; TCRdb has only the in-frame clones, and not every one. This table holds fewer than 200,000 clones, approximately 90% found once. The CDR3 is made up of 14 amino acids. The germline V gene has CDR1 SQVTM and CDR2 ANQGSEA. This TCR was sampled from a boy aged 2-15 years in good health and CMV-seronegative. The rearrangement links TRBV29-1 to TRBJ2-1; 12 bases match TRBD2. Sequencing used PBMCs. The CDR3 coding sequence is TGCAGTGACCTAGCGGGAGGGATCTACAATGAGCAGTTCTTC. Protein product: CSDLAGGIYNEQFF.